The 25 T cell receptor beta chains below all came from one sample that was sequenced in a study of blood T cell repertoires in COVID-19. The method was immunoSEQ multiplex PCR; TCRdb's version includes in-frame clones alone and lacks a portion of them. The sample carries 250,000 or so clones, approximately 86% recorded once. What was sequenced was peripheral blood. These receptors were taken from a man younger than 40 with active or convalescent COVID-19.

This sequence joins TRBV5-4 and TRBJ1-1; no clear D. Germline CDR1 and CDR2: SGHNT and YYREEE (reference sequence). The CDR3 covers 14 residues. V was cut by 4 bases and J by 4 bases, with 14 bases left in between. The DNA for the CDR3 is TGTGCCAGCAGCCAACCCGACAAGACCACTGAAGCTTTCTTT. Its translation: CASSQPDKTTEAFF. Using reference TRBV5-4 and TRBJ1-1 for the parts outside the CDR3, the full variable domain is ETGVTQSPTHLIKTRGQQVTLRCSSQSGHNTVSWYQQALGQGPQFIFQYYREEENGRGNFPPRFSGLQFPNYSSELNVNALELDDSALYLCASSQPDKTTEAFFGQGTRLTVV.

This clone was seen a single time. The chain links TRBV27 to TRBJ2-3, with D hard to call. The CDR3 totals 15 residues. CDR1 and CDR2 from the germline V gene are MNHEY and SMNVEV (reference sequence). Trimming took 5 bases from V and 3 from J, leaving 15 bases between them. CDR3 protein: CASSRWATSTDTQYF. CDR3 coding DNA: TGTGCCAGCAGTAGGTGGGCAACCTCTACAGATACGCAGTATTTT.

This clone was observed a single time. The chain links TRBV2 to TRBJ2-1; 10 nucleotides agree with TRBD2. Germline loops: CDR1 SNHLY, CDR2 FYNNEI. The V segment lost 5 bases and the J segment 0 bases; nucleotides outside the gene matches: 4. The CDR3 totals 16 residues. The CDR3 here is CASSPWTSGSYNEQFF. As DNA, the CDR3 is TGTGCCAGCAGTCCCTGGACTAGCGGCTCCTACAATGAGCAGTTCTTC.

The chain combines TRBV18 with TRBJ2-7; 13 bases are shared with TRBD2. This CDR3 has 16 amino acids. Germline V gives CDR1 KGHSH, CDR2 LQKENI. The J segment lost 5 bases and the V segment lost 2 bases, leaving 6 bases of the junction unmatched. The CDR3 DNA reads TGTGCCAGCTCACCAACACTAGCGGGGGGGTCACACGAGCAGTACTTC. This encodes CASSPTLAGGSHEQYF.

CDR3 protein: CASSPEGDTQYF. CDR3 DNA: TGTGCCAGCAGCCCGGAGGGCGATACGCAGTATTTT. V is TRBV27 and J is TRBJ2-3, with D tentatively TRBD2 (6 bases). CDR3 length equals 12 residues. V dropped 6 bases and J dropped 6 bases, with 10 bases sitting between them. Germline CDR1 reads MNHEY; CDR2 reads SMNVEV (reference sequence).

The CDR3 DNA is TGTGCCAGCAGCCGGCCCCGGGGGGGCCTAAATGAGCAGTTCTTC. This gives the protein CASSRPRGGLNEQFF. This rearrangement joins TRBV3-1 (or the pseudogene TRBV3-2) to TRBJ2-1, with 8 bases identical to TRBD2. The length of the CDR3 is 15 residues. Germline loops: CDR1 LGHDT, CDR2 YNNKEL (reference sequence). J was trimmed by 7 bases and V by 4 bases; bases with no gene match: 9.

The CDR3 DNA reads TGTGCCAGCAGCCAAACCAAAACAGGGTATAGGCCACCCCTCCACTTT. As protein: CASSQTKTGYRPPLHF. The chain couples TRBV4-2 to TRBJ1-6; D might be TRBD1 (6 bases). Germline V gene lookup returns CDR1 LGHNA and CDR2 YNFKEQ. The CDR3 loop spans 16 amino acids. V dropped 2 bases and J dropped 11 bases, with 19 bases sitting between them.

The V gene is TRBV5-4, the J gene TRBJ1-2; 9 bases are shared with TRBD1. The CDR3 spans 15 residues. V shed 3 bases and J 5 bases; nucleotides not matched to a gene: 8. In germline, CDR1 is SGHNT, CDR2 YYREEE (reference sequence). The CDR3 DNA reads as TGTGCCAGCAGCTCAGGGATGACAGGGGGATATGGCTACACCTTC. Its translation: CASSSGMTGGYGYTF.

The chain has TRBV30 and TRBJ1-2; a weak D match, TRBD1 (5 bases). V was trimmed by 5 bases and J by 6 bases, leaving 13 bases between them. Germline V CDR1 and CDR2: GTSNPN, SVGIG (reference sequence). The CDR3 extends over 12 amino acids. DNA for the CDR3: TGTGCCTGGGGGACTCCGAGCAATGGCTACACCTTC. Translating gives CAWGTPSNGYTF.

The V gene is TRBV19, the J gene TRBJ2-7, with 7 bases that match TRBD2. CDR1 and CDR2 from the germline V gene are LNHDA and SQIVND (reference sequence). The ends lost 1 base at V and 3 bases at J; junction bases unmatched: 6. The CDR3 is 15 residues long. DNA of the CDR3: TGTGCCAGTAGTATAGGGGGGGGGTTCGTCTACGAGCAGTACTTC. Translating gives CASSIGGGFVYEQYF.

J is TRBJ2-2 and V is TRBV19; 9 positions agree with TRBD1. The CDR3 is made up of 16 amino acids. Germline V gene sequence: CDR1 LNHDA, CDR2 SQIVND (reference sequence). With 9 bases clipped from V and 7 bases from J, the junction kept 15 bases outside the gene matches. In DNA form, the CDR3 reads TGTGCCAGAGAACCGGCCGGGACAGGGAGAGGCGGGGAGCTGTTTTTT. Translating it yields CAREPAGTGRGGELFF.

The chain carries TRBV19 and TRBJ1-2; D is ambiguous. The V gene's germline CDR1 is LNHDA and CDR2 SQIVND (reference sequence). Trimming stripped 1 base from V and 8 bases from J, with 14 bases between. CDR3 length: 14 amino acids. CDR3: CASSIVAQLSGYTF. CDR3 bases: TGTGCCAGTAGTATAGTTGCCCAACTTAGCGGCTACACCTTC.

The chain employs TRBV7-7 and TRBJ2-2, with 9 positions matching TRBD1. This CDR3 comprises 17 residues. V lost 5 bases, J lost 6 bases, and 13 bases stayed unmatched. Germline V gene data show CDR1 as SSHAT and CDR2 as FNYEAQ (reference sequence). CDR3 protein: CASSLPPGQGRAGELFF. Written as DNA, the CDR3 is TGTGCCAGCAGCCTCCCCCCCGGACAGGGGCGGGCCGGGGAGCTGTTTTTT.

The chain recombines TRBV4-3 with TRBJ1-5; D may be TRBD1 (5 bases). The CDR3 is 16 residues long. Germline V gene sequence: CDR1 LGHNA, CDR2 YSLEER. V was clipped by 0 bases and J by 4 bases, with 13 bases between them. CDR3 sequence (DNA): TGCGCCAGCAGCCAAGAATTGGGGCTAAAAAATCAGCCCCAGCATTTT. This codes for CASSQELGLKNQPQHF.

This chain links TRBV13 with TRBJ2-2; 12 bases align to TRBD2. This CDR3 is 17 amino acids long. Germline V gene data show CDR1 as PRHDT and CDR2 as FYEKMQ (reference sequence). Germline trimming cut 1 base from V and 4 bases from J; bases unmatched to any gene: 4. The CDR3 sequence: CASSLASGGAVTGELFF. DNA of the CDR3: TGTGCCAGCAGCTTAGCTAGCGGGGGGGCCGTCACCGGGGAGCTGTTTTTT.

This clone has only one observation. V is TRBV5-6 and J is TRBJ2-2; D call uncertain. Per germline, CDR1 SGHDT and CDR2 YYEEEE. Deletions cut 4 bases from V and 5 bases from J, with 9 bases between. This CDR3 spans 13 amino acids. CDR3 sequence reads: CASSSEQTGELFF. CDR3 coding DNA: TGTGCCAGCAGCAGTGAACAGACCGGGGAGCTGTTTTTT.

The CDR3 DNA is TGTGCCAGCAGTTTCCAGACTAGCGGGGGTTTGGCAGATACGCAGTATTTT. Amino acids: CASSFQTSGGLADTQYF. This chain joins TRBV7-3 and TRBJ2-3, with 12 bases identical to TRBD2. The CDR3 spans 17 residues. Germline V lookup: CDR1 SGHTA, CDR2 FQGTGA. V gave up 6 bases and J gave up 4 bases; unmatched junction bases: 11.

This rearrangement joins TRBV5-8 to TRBJ2-3; 12 bases fit TRBD1. The CDR3 is 16 amino acids. The V gene end was trimmed by 4 bases and the J gene end by 4 bases; junction bases not matched to a gene: 7. Germline CDR1 and CDR2: SGHTS and YDEGEE. Here the CDR3 DNA reads TGTGCCAGCAGCCCGGGACAGGGGGCACTTGCAGATACGCAGTATTTT. Protein product: CASSPGQGALADTQYF.

The chain is built from TRBV5-1 and TRBJ2-5, with 7 nucleotides matching TRBD2. CDR1 SGHRS and CDR2 YFSETQ come from the germline V gene. V gave up 4 bases and J gave up 4 bases; unmatched junction bases: 10. The CDR3 spans 15 residues. CDR3: CASSPRGLGGETQYF. The CDR3 DNA is TGCGCCAGCAGCCCAAGAGGACTAGGCGGAGAGACCCAGTACTTC.

The chain recombines TRBV19 with TRBJ1-3, with D possibly being TRBD1 (6 bases). Germline V lookup: CDR1 LNHDA, CDR2 SQIVND (reference sequence). There are 14 residues in the CDR3. Between the trimmed V and J ends, which lost 7 bases and 2 bases, there was a span of 12 bases. Here the CDR3 DNA reads TGTGCCAGTACCGCGGACAGCACTGGAAACACCATATATTTT. Amino acids: CASTADSTGNTIYF.

The rearrangement links TRBV27 to TRBJ2-7; D is perhaps TRBD1 (6 bases). CDR3 length: 12 residues. Trimming shortened V by 8 bases and J by 4 bases, and 12 bases separated the two germline ends. Germline V lookup: CDR1 MNHEY, CDR2 SMNVEV (reference sequence). This CDR3 is CASGDTLYEQYF. The CDR3 DNA sequence: TGTGCCAGCGGGGACACTCTATACGAGCAGTACTTC.

The CDR3 here is CASSVAERGGLETQYF. In DNA form, the CDR3 reads TGTGCCAGCAGCGTAGCAGAACGGGGGGGCCTAGAGACCCAGTACTTC. The chain links TRBV9 to TRBJ2-5, with 8 bases matching TRBD2. V was clipped by 0 bases and J by 4 bases; unmatched bases: 8. This CDR3 comprises 16 residues. Per germline, CDR1 SGDLS and CDR2 YYNGEE. Together with reference TRBV9 and TRBJ2-5, the CDR3 gives the full variable domain: DSGVTQTPKHLITATGQRVTLRCSPRSGDLSVYWYQQSLDQGLQFLIQYYNGEERAKGNILERFSAQQFPDLHSELNLSSLELGDSALYFCASSVAERGGLETQYFGPGTRLLVL.

The V and J genes are TRBV5-1 and TRBJ1-2; weak D call: TRBD1 (5 bases). This CDR3 comprises 14 residues. With 0 bases removed from V and 6 bases from J, the gap between germline ends came to 12 bases. Germline CDR1 SGHRS, CDR2 YFSETQ. The CDR3 sequence is CASSLEPGLDGYTF. CDR3 nucleotides: TGCGCCAGCAGCTTGGAGCCGGGACTGGATGGCTACACCTTC.

The chain couples TRBV15 to TRBJ1-6; D gene unclear. This CDR3 region has 12 residues. The germline V and J ends were trimmed by 0 bases and 9 bases, with 3 bases remaining between them. CDR1 and CDR2 from the germline V gene are LNHNV and YYDKDF (reference sequence). In DNA form, the CDR3 reads TGTGCCACCAGCAGAGACTTTTCACCCCTCCACTTT. It encodes CATSRDFSPLHF.

The chain carries TRBV19 and TRBJ1-5; TRBD1 aligns across 8 bases. The germline V gene encodes CDR1 LNHDA and CDR2 SQIVND (reference sequence). The CDR3 covers 15 residues. The V and J ends lost 6 bases and 4 bases, in that order; junction bases with no gene match: 8. CDR3 residues: CASSKGQGINQPQHF. CDR3 nucleotide sequence: TGTGCCAGTAGCAAAGGACAGGGAATTAATCAGCCCCAGCATTTT. Drawing the rest from reference TRBV19 and TRBJ1-5, the complete variable domain is DGGITQSPKYLFRKEGQNVTLSCEQNLNHDAMYWYRQDPGQGLRLIYYSQIVNDFQKGDIAEGYSVSREKKESFPLTVTSAQKNPTAFYLCASSKGQGINQPQHFGDGTRLSIL.